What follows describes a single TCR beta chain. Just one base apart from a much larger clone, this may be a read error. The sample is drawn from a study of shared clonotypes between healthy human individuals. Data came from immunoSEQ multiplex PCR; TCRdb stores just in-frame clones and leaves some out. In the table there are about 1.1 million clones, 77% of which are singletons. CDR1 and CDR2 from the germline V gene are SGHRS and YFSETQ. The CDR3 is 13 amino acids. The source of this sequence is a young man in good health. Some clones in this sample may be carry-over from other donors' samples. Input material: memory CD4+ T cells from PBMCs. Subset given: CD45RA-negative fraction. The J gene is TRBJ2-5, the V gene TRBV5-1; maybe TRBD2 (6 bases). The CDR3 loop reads CVSSPGVGETQYF. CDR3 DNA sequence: TGCGTCAGCAGCCCGGGGGTGGGAGAGACCCAGTACTTC. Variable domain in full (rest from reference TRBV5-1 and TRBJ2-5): KAGVTQTPRYLIKTRGQQVTLSCSPISGHRSVSWYQQTPGQGLQFLFEYFSETQRNKGNFPGRFSGRQFSNSRSEMNVSTLELGDSALYLCVSSPGVGETQYFGPGTRLLVL.